One sample yielded the 30 T cell receptor beta chains listed below, sequenced in a study of T cells in Graves' hyperthyroidism and ophthalmopathy. RNA transcripts yielded amplified TCR beta CDR3 regions. HTBI primers were employed in a first-round RT-PCR of the TCR CDR3. Using its own MiXCR run on the multiplex PCR reads, TCRdb lists one record per CDR3 protein. The sample includes about 300,000 distinct CDR3 sequences, about 19% seen only once; the top ten take approximately 37%. The sequencing sample was made of blood. The origin of the receptors is a man aged 50-60 years with Graves' ophthalmopathy.

A few counts support this clonotype. This sequence joins TRBV9 and TRBJ2-2, with D tentatively TRBD2 (6 bases). The CDR3 spans 14 residues. Germline V gene data show CDR1 as SGDLS and CDR2 as YYNGEE. V lost 6 bases, J lost 4 bases, and 13 bases lay in between. CDR3 DNA: TGTGCCAGCAACCACGGAGCGGGCACCGGGGAGCTGTTTTTT. It codes for CASNHGAGTGELFF. The full variable domain, with the rest looked up from reference TRBV9 and TRBJ2-2, is DSGVTQTPKHLITATGQRVTLRCSPRSGDLSVYWYQQSLDQGLQFLIQYYNGEERAKGNILERFSAQQFPDLHSELNLSSLELGDSALYFCASNHGAGTGELFFGEGSRLTVL.

This clonotype has a handful of counts. The chain recombines TRBV5-6 with TRBJ2-7; no clear D gene. The CDR3 spans 12 residues. Per the germline V gene, CDR1 is SGHDT and CDR2 is YYEEEE. Trimming removed 2 bases at V and 6 bases at J, with 9 bases between. The DNA of the CDR3 is TGTGCCAGCAGCTTCGCCTTCGCCGAGCAGTACTTC. This gives the protein CASSFAFAEQYF.

This clonotype appeared a few times. The chain uses TRBV5-6 and TRBJ1-2, with D possibly being TRBD1 (6 bases). CDR3 length equals 13 residues. The V end lost 2 bases, the J end lost 5 bases, and 10 bases lay between the germline ends. Germline V gene sequence: CDR1 SGHDT, CDR2 YYEEEE. The CDR3 DNA sequence: TGTGCCAGCAGCTTACAGGGATTGTATGGCTACACCTTC. Amino acid sequence: CASSLQGLYGYTF.

This clonotype showed up many times. This sequence joins TRBV28 and TRBJ2-3, with D tentatively TRBD1 (5 bases). This CDR3 comprises 17 residues. From germline, CDR1 is MDHEN and CDR2 SYDVKM. The V gene lost 5 bases and the J gene lost 1 base, with 19 bases spanning the gap. This chain's CDR3 is CASSGKFWEQGTDTQYF. The CDR3 DNA reads TGTGCCAGCAGTGGGAAGTTCTGGGAACAGGGCACAGATACGCAGTATTTT.

This clonotype appeared many times. V and J are TRBV20-1 and TRBJ1-5, with no clear D. Germline V CDR1 and CDR2: DFQATT, SNEGSKA (reference sequence). This CDR3 contains 12 residues. The V and J ends lost 6 bases and 6 bases respectively, with 12 bases between them. The CDR3 sequence: CSAQSGAQPQHF. Written as DNA, the CDR3 is TGCAGTGCCCAGAGTGGAGCTCAGCCCCAGCATTTT.

The chain combines TRBV6-2 or TRBV6-3 with TRBJ2-7; a weak D match, TRBD2 (7 bases). Germline CDR1 reads MNHEY; CDR2 reads SVGEGT. V was pared by 10 bases and J by 3 bases, with 16 bases between. This CDR3 region has 13 residues. CDR3 coding DNA: TGTGCCACCTCTAGGGGGGGGTTCTACGAGCAGTACTTC. It codes for CATSRGGFYEQYF.

This clonotype was picked up many times. V and J are TRBV2 and TRBJ2-1; D unresolved. Germline V lookup: CDR1 SNHLY, CDR2 FYNNEI. The CDR3 sequence is 14 residues long. The V end lost 2 bases, the J end lost 3 bases, and 8 bases lay between the germline ends. The CDR3 DNA sequence: TGTGCCAGCAGTGAATACGGGTACTACAATGAGCAGTTCTTC. This translates into CASSEYGYYNEQFF.

The rearrangement uses TRBV2 and TRBJ2-1; 9 bases are shared with TRBD2. There are 17 residues in the CDR3. Looked up from germline, CDR1 is SNHLY and CDR2 is FYNNEI. With 7 bases clipped from V and 4 bases from J, the junction kept 14 bases outside the gene matches. CDR3 in DNA: TGTGCCAGCATAGGGGGCTTACTAGCGGGTCAGTACAATGAGCAGTTCTTC. This translates into CASIGGLLAGQYNEQFF.

The sample holds a few counts of this clonotype. V gene TRBV20-1 combines with J gene TRBJ2-7; TRBD1 is a possible D gene (5 bases). This CDR3 is 16 amino acids long. Germline V gene lookup returns CDR1 DFQATT and CDR2 SNEGSKA (reference sequence). With 5 bases removed from V and 7 bases from J, the gap between germline ends came to 27 bases. The CDR3 DNA follows: TGCAGTGCTGTATATTTGGCCGCAGGCAGGGCGAGGGAGCAGTACTTC. Protein product: CSAVYLAAGRAREQYF.

The CDR3 bases are TGTGCCAGCAGTCCTCTCCGTTGGCAGCGGGAGGACCAAGAGACCCAGTACTTC. This sequence encodes CASSPLRWQREDQETQYF. This chain joins TRBV28 and TRBJ2-5; 9 positions agree with TRBD2. V gave up 5 bases and J gave up 0 bases; unmatched junction bases: 13. This CDR3 is 18 amino acids long. In germline, CDR1 is MDHEN, CDR2 SYDVKM. Complete variable domain (other parts from reference TRBV28 and TRBJ2-5): DVKVTQSSRYLVKRTGEKVFLECVQDMDHENMFWYRQDPGLGLRLIYFSYDVKMKEKGDIPEGYSVSREKKERFSLILESASTNQTSMYLCASSPLRWQREDQETQYFGPGTRLLVL.

The V gene is TRBV27, the J gene TRBJ2-1; a possible D gene is TRBD1 (6 bases). With 4 bases removed from V and 5 bases from J, the gap between germline ends came to 15 bases. Germline loops: CDR1 MNHEY, CDR2 SMNVEV (reference sequence). This CDR3 has 15 amino acids. CDR3 nucleotide sequence: TGTGCCAGCAGTTCCCCGGGACACCTCAACAATGAGCAGTTCTTC. It specifies CASSSPGHLNNEQFF.

This clonotype turned up a few times. The chain joins TRBV20-1 to TRBJ1-5; 10 bases align to TRBD1. CDR3 length equals 13 residues. The germline gives CDR1 DFQATT, CDR2 SNEGSKA (reference sequence). V shed 6 bases and J 5 bases; nucleotides not matched to a gene: 4. The DNA of the CDR3 is TGCAGTGCCAGACAGGGGGCTGATCAGCCCCAGCATTTT. This codes for CSARQGADQPQHF.

This clonotype was counted between two and nine times. V gene TRBV28 combines with J gene TRBJ1-1; maybe TRBD1 (5 bases). CDR3 length equals 14 residues. V gave up 5 bases and J gave up 3 bases, with 13 bases separating them. Germline V CDR1 and CDR2: MDHEN, SYDVKM. CDR3 amino acids: CASSPGTDDTEAFF. DNA for the CDR3: TGTGCCAGCAGTCCCGGGACGGACGACACTGAAGCTTTCTTT. The full variable domain, its missing parts supplied by reference TRBV28 and TRBJ1-1, is DVKVTQSSRYLVKRTGEKVFLECVQDMDHENMFWYRQDPGLGLRLIYFSYDVKMKEKGDIPEGYSVSREKKERFSLILESASTNQTSMYLCASSPGTDDTEAFFGQGTRLTVV.

In this sample, this clonotype turned up many times. The chain joins TRBV5-5 to TRBJ2-7; 9 nucleotides line up with TRBD1. Germline V gene lookup returns CDR1 SGHKS and CDR2 YYEKEE (reference sequence). V lost 5 bases and J lost 6; bases outside the gene matches: 12. The CDR3 spans 15 residues. The CDR3 DNA reads TGTGCCAGCAGGACTGATCCGACAGGGGGTCTCGAGCAGTACTTC. This gives the protein CASRTDPTGGLEQYF.

This chain links TRBV7-2 with TRBJ2-7, with 9 bases fitting TRBD1. From germline, CDR1 is SGHTA and CDR2 FQGNSA. The J segment lost 6 bases and the V segment lost 5 bases, leaving 14 bases of the junction unmatched. This CDR3 is built from 16 residues. The CDR3 coding sequence is TGTGCCAGCAGCAGTGACCCCGGGACAGGGCTGAGCGAGCAGTACTTC. Encoded protein: CASSSDPGTGLSEQYF.

The table lists this clonotype with a few counts. This chain joins TRBV6-2 or TRBV6-3 and TRBJ2-2, with D perhaps TRBD1 (6 bases). There are 16 residues in the CDR3. V lost 5 bases and J lost 4, with 17 bases in between. Germline V gene sequence: CDR1 MNHEY, CDR2 SVGEGT. The CDR3 sequence is CASSIPRGRSTGELFF. The CDR3 DNA reads TGTGCCAGCAGTATTCCCAGGGGCAGGTCCACCGGGGAGCTGTTTTTT.

In its sample, this clonotype was seen a few times. The chain carries TRBV27 and TRBJ2-1; the D gene is possibly TRBD2 (6 bases). This CDR3 comprises 20 residues. CDR1 is MNHEY and CDR2 is SMNVEV in the germline V gene (reference sequence). V was pared by 5 bases and J by 0 bases, with 26 bases between. This chain's CDR3 is CASSPRSLAPSGPSYNEQFF. The CDR3 coding sequence is TGTGCCAGCAGTCCGAGGAGTCTAGCGCCCTCTGGGCCCTCCTACAATGAGCAGTTCTTC.

Ten or more counts support this clonotype. The rearrangement links TRBV2 to TRBJ2-7; D ambiguous. Trimming removed 8 bases from V and 6 bases from J, with 20 bases in between. The CDR3 contains 14 residues. From germline, CDR1 is SNHLY and CDR2 FYNNEI. This CDR3 reads CASGRVRTILEQYF. CDR3 DNA sequence: TGTGCCAGCGGAAGGGTCAGGACCATCCTCGAGCAGTACTTC.

This clonotype was observed a handful of times. V usage is TRBV7-9 and J usage is TRBJ2-3; maybe TRBD2 (6 bases). The length of the CDR3 is 16 residues. Trimming took off 4 bases at V and 1 base at J, with 15 bases between the two ends. The V gene's germline CDR1 is SEHNR and CDR2 FQNEAQ (reference sequence). CDR3 residues: CASSSPAGSGTDTQYF. The CDR3 DNA follows: TGTGCCAGCAGCTCCCCAGCGGGCTCTGGCACAGATACGCAGTATTTT.

The chain carries TRBV20-1 and TRBJ2-1, with a possible D match to TRBD1 (5 bases). V was cut by 4 bases and J by 0 bases, with 16 bases left in between. In germline, CDR1 is DFQATT, CDR2 SNEGSKA (reference sequence). The CDR3 spans 16 residues. CDR3 nucleotide sequence: TGCAGTGCTACGACTTTGGACACAAACTCCTACAATGAGCAGTTCTTC. Its translation is CSATTLDTNSYNEQFF.

This clonotype was seen repeatedly, ten times or more. The chain is built from TRBV27 and TRBJ1-1; the D is unclear. Trimming stripped 3 bases from V and 3 bases from J, with 11 bases between. The CDR3 has 14 residues. Germline lookup yields CDR1 MNHEY and CDR2 SMNVEV (reference sequence). CDR3 bases: TGTGCCAGCAGTTTGGCACAGACCTACACTGAAGCTTTCTTT. Its protein product is CASSLAQTYTEAFF.

V and J are TRBV5-6 and TRBJ2-3; either TRBD1 or TRBD2 may supply D (5 bases each). This CDR3 is built from 15 residues. The germline V gene has CDR1 SGHDT and CDR2 YYEEEE. The ends were cut back, 4 bases at V and 0 bases at J, with 12 bases in the middle. CDR3: CASSRGRTSTDTQYF. CDR3 bases: TGTGCCAGCAGCCGGGGACGGACTAGCACAGATACGCAGTATTTT.

This clonotype was counted many times. J is TRBJ1-1 and V is TRBV18; D may be TRBD1 (6 bases). The CDR3 is 12 residues long. V lost 3 bases and J 8 bases, leaving 10 bases between the germline ends. Germline-derived CDR1 and CDR2 are KGHSH and LQKENI. CDR3 in amino acids: CASSPSGTEAFF. The DNA of the CDR3 is TGTGCCAGCTCACCGTCCGGGACAGAAGCTTTCTTT. The variable domain in full, with the rest retrieved from reference TRBV18 and TRBJ1-1, is NAGVMQNPRHLVRRRGQEARLRCSPMKGHSHVYWYRQLPEEGLKFMVYLQKENIIDESGMPKERFSAEFPKEGPSILRIQQVVRGDSAAYFCASSPSGTEAFFGQGTRLTVV.

Only a few counts were recorded for this clonotype. V gene TRBV6-2 or TRBV6-3 combines with J gene TRBJ2-1, with D possibly matching TRBD2 (6 bases). Between the trimmed V and J ends, which lost 8 bases and 3 bases, there was a span of 14 bases. This CDR3 is built from 14 residues. CDR1 is MNHEY, CDR2 SVGEGT, per germline. The CDR3 region has the DNA TGTGCCAGCGGCGGGATAGGCGGCTACAATGAGCAGTTCTTC. It specifies CASGGIGGYNEQFF.

The J gene is TRBJ2-3, the V gene TRBV4-1; a weak D match, TRBD1 (5 bases). The CDR3 runs 14 residues. V lost 2 bases and J 5 bases, leaving 11 bases between the germline ends. The germline V gene encodes CDR1 MGHRA and CDR2 YSYEKL. The CDR3 DNA reads TGCGCCAGCAGCCAATGGCCCAGGGAAGATACGCAGTATTTT. Translating it yields CASSQWPREDTQYF.

This chain joins TRBV28 and TRBJ1-5; possibly TRBD1 for D (6 bases). Between the trimmed V and J ends, which lost 6 bases and 1 base, there was a span of 16 bases. This CDR3 has 16 residues. Per germline, CDR1 MDHEN and CDR2 SYDVKM. The CDR3 DNA reads TGTGCCAGCAGCCGGGCCAGGGGCTGGAGCAATCAGCCCCAGCATTTT. Translated, it gives CASSRARGWSNQPQHF.

The chain combines TRBV6-5 with TRBJ2-6; D might be TRBD2 (5 bases). The CDR3 is 15 residues long. CDR1 is MNHEY, CDR2 SVGAGI, per germline. Between the trimmed V and J ends, which lost 4 bases and 2 bases, there was a span of 9 bases. In DNA, the CDR3 is TGTGCCAGCAGTTGGTTGGAGGCTGGGGCCAACGTCCTGACTTTC. It specifies CASSWLEAGANVLTF.

This clonotype appeared many times. The chain recombines TRBV4-1 with TRBJ2-7; D not resolved. The CDR3 has 16 amino acids. Germline loops: CDR1 MGHRA, CDR2 YSYEKL. Deletions cut 0 bases from V and 1 base from J, with 13 bases between. CDR3: CASSQDWAVTSYEQYF. CDR3 DNA: TGCGCCAGCAGCCAAGATTGGGCAGTTACATCCTACGAGCAGTACTTC.

The table lists this clonotype with many counts. The V gene is TRBV2, the J gene TRBJ1-4; no clear D gene. The CDR3 consists of 11 residues. In germline, CDR1 is SNHLY, CDR2 FYNNEI. Between the trimmed V and J ends, which lost 6 bases and 8 bases, there was a span of 7 bases. This CDR3 is CASRVKEKLFF. The CDR3 nucleotides are TGTGCCAGCAGAGTAAAAGAAAAACTGTTTTTT.

This clonotype was seen at least ten times. The rearrangement uses TRBV9 and TRBJ2-3; no clear D gene. V shed 3 bases and J shed 3 bases, with 8 bases lying between them. CDR1 and CDR2 from the germline V gene are SGDLS and YYNGEE. The CDR3 runs to 13 residues. The CDR3 DNA follows: TGTGCCAGCAGCGGGAGAGGAACAGATACGCAGTATTTT. It is translated as CASSGRGTDTQYF.